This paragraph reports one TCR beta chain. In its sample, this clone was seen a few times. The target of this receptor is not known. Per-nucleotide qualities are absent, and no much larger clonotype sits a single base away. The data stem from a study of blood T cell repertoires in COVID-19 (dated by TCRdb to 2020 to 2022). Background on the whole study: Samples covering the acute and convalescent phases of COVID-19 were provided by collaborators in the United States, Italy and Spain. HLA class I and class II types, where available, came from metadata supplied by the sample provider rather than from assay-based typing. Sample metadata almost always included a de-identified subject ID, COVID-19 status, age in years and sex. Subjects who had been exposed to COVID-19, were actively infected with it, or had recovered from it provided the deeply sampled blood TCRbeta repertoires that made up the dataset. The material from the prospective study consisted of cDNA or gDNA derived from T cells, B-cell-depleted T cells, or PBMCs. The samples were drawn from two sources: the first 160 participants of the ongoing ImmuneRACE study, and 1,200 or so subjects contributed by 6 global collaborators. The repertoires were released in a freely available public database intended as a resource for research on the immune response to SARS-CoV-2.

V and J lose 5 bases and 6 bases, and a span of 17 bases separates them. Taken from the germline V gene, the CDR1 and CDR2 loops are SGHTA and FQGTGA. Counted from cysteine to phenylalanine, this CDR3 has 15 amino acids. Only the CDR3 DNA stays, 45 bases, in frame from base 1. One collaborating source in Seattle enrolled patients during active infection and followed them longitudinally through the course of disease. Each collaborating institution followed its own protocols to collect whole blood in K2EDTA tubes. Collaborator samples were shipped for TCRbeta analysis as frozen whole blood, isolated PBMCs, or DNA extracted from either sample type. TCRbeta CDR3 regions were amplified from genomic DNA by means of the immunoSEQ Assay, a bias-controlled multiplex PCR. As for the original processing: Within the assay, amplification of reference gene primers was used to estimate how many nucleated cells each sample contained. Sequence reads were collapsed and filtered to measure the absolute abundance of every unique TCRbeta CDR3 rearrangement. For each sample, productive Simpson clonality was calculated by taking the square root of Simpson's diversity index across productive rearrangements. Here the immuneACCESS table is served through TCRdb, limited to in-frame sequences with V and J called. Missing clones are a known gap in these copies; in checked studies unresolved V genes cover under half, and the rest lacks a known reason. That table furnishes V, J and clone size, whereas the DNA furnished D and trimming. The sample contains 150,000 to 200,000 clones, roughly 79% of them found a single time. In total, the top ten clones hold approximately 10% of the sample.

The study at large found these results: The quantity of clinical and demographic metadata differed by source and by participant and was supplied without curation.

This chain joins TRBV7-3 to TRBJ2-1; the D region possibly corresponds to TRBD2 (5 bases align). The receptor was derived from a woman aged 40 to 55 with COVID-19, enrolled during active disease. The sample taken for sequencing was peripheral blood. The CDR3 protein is CASSPSSGPANEQFF. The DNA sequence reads TGTGCCAGCAGCCCCTCGAGCGGACCGGCCAATGAGCAGTTCTTC.